This TCR beta chain derives from a study of cytomegalovirus exposure and HLA in healthy donors. About the research overall: Within the Caucasian-associated ancestry cluster were around four fifths of the approximately 400 genotyped donors. Points from the study as a whole: Later analysis indicated greater clonal expansion among HLA-associated TCR beta chains than among equally common other chains. CMV antigen specificity of a few CMV-associated chains was confirmed in vitro. Differences between HLA loci emerged in a later analysis of TCR association rates, with DRB1 most and HLA-C fewest.

In the PCR, 60 Vbeta and 13 Jbeta primers were used. Produced via immunoSEQ multiplex PCR; TCRdb's table is partial and in-frame only. The table includes roughly 150,000 clones, 83% detected once. This CDR3 contains 13 residues. The V gene's germline CDR1 is MDHEN and CDR2 SYDVKM. Between the trimmed V and J ends, which lost 11 bases and 1 base, there was a span of 14 bases. As regards this clone: The antigen remains unidentified.

Sequenced material: PBMCs. The chain recombines TRBV28 with TRBJ1-1; TRBD1 is a possible D gene (6 bases). The clonotype comes from a man between 50 and 59 years old in good health and CMV-seropositive. CDR3 sequence (DNA): TGTGCCGGTTCGACAGGTGGGAACACTGAAGCTTTCTTT. Amino acids: CAGSTGGNTEAFF. The variable domain in full, completed from reference TRBV28 and TRBJ1-1, reads DVKVTQSSRYLVKRTGEKVFLECVQDMDHENMFWYRQDPGLGLRLIYFSYDVKMKEKGDIPEGYSVSREKKERFSLILESASTNQTSMYLCAGSTGGNTEAFFGQGTRLTVV.